Each of the 5 T cell receptor beta chains below was sequenced from the same sample in a study of graft-versus-host responses after intestinal transplantation (dated by TCRdb to the early 2020s). These receptors are not linked to any known antigen. Reading the label with the study, this specimen's time point is: cells obtained before transplantation from donor or recipient. The library was made by the immunoSEQ multiplex PCR assay. The table comes from immuneACCESS by way of TCRdb, which keeps in-frame sequences with V and J called. Part of the clones is missing from these tables; in studies checked, under half for an unresolved V gene and the rest for unknown reasons. This sample gives 150,000 or so clones in total; about 90% of them show up just once. Around 0.2% of the sample goes to the ten largest clones. The starting material was unstimulated CD4+ T cells sorted from spleen or lymph node cells, obtained before intestinal transplant. These receptors were collected from a human donor who received an intestinal transplant.

The chain links TRBV28 to TRBJ2-6; D is uncertain. V lost 3 bases to trimming and J lost 4 bases, with 13 bases between them. The germline V gene has CDR1 MDHEN and CDR2 SYDVKM. The CDR3 contains 16 residues. CDR3 amino acids: CASSLTAPPGANVLTF. The CDR3, as DNA: TGTGCCAGCAGTTTGACGGCCCCCCCCGGGGCCAACGTCCTGACTTTC.

The chain couples TRBV6-6 to TRBJ2-3, with no clear D. The V end was cut by 2 bases, the J end by 1 base, with 13 bases between. The CDR3 loop spans 16 amino acids. Germline V gene lookup returns CDR1 MNHNY and CDR2 SVGAGI (reference sequence). CDR3 coding DNA: TGTGCCAGCAGTTACCCGGCGTCAGGCCGCACAGATACGCAGTATTTT. It is translated as CASSYPASGRTDTQYF.

The chain joins TRBV29-1 to TRBJ2-7, with D maybe TRBD2 (6 bases). Trimming cost V 5 bases and J 6 bases, with 11 bases left between them. Germline values: CDR1 SQVTM, CDR2 ANQGSEA. CDR3 length: 11 residues. CDR3 region: CSVNTGGEQYF. As DNA, the CDR3 is TGCAGCGTTAACACCGGGGGCGAGCAGTACTTC.

The rearrangement links TRBV28 to TRBJ2-5, with D hard to call. The J call may be in error: the DNA end matches TRBJ2-7 better. This CDR3 contains 13 residues. The germline gives CDR1 MDHEN, CDR2 SYDVKM. Here the CDR3 reads CASSLLGIYEQYF. CDR3 coding DNA: TGTGCCAGCAGTTTGCTAGGGATCTACGAGCAGTACTTC.

A note on this clone: This same CDR3 is encoded by further DNA sequences in the sample. The chain combines TRBV5-1 with TRBJ2-2; 11 bases are shared with TRBD2. V gave up 4 bases and J gave up 1 base; unmatched junction bases: 3. Germline V lookup: CDR1 SGHRS, CDR2 YFSETQ. This CDR3 has 16 amino acids. CDR3 residues: CASSRGLAGNTGELFF. The CDR3 DNA sequence: TGCGCCAGCAGCAGAGGACTAGCGGGGAACACCGGGGAGCTGTTTTTT.